This TCR beta chain appears in the sequencing data of a study of shared clonotypes between healthy human individuals. Clones were sequenced by immunoSEQ multiplex PCR, and TCRdb holds only the in-frame ones, with some missing. The sample has about 600,000 clones; around 95% are singletons. Terminally differentiated effector memory CD45RA+ cells were left out of the naive CD8 fraction, which was CD45RO-negative and positively selected for CCR7. The germline V gene has CDR1 SGHAT and CDR2 FQNNGV. V shed 1 base and J shed 2 bases, with 12 bases lying between them. The CDR3 loop spans 15 amino acids. The receptor was isolated from a young woman in good health. The chain is built from TRBV11-2 and TRBJ2-7; either TRBD1 or TRBD2 may supply D (5 bases each). Sequencing was carried out using naive CD8+ T cells sorted from blood. CDR3 loop: CASSLGGTSAYEQYF. The CDR3 DNA sequence: TGTGCCAGCAGCTTAGGGGGGACCTCAGCCTACGAGCAGTACTTC. The variable domain in full, with the rest retrieved from reference TRBV11-2 and TRBJ2-7, is EAGVAQSPRYKIIEKRQSVAFWCNPISGHATLYWYQQILGQGPKLLIQFQNNGVVDDSQLPKDRFSAERLKGVDSTLKIQPAKLEDSAVYLCASSLGGTSAYEQYFGPGTRLTVT.